The rows below give T cell receptor beta chains drawn from one sample of a study of read filtering for tumor transcriptome and immune sequencing. TCRdb re-derived calls from the reads in MiXCR, one entry per CDR3 protein. The sample shows approximately 62,000 distinct CDR3 sequences, roughly 19% of them seen only once. The sample comprised a population of CD138-negative cells sorted from bone marrow. The receptors were sampled from a donor aged 40 or older with multiple myeloma. Both conserved end residues are trimmed from each CDR3. Fields, in order: V gene, clone size, J gene, CDR3 protein. Expanded clones are given a class, and other clones once, few, many or no size at all.

TRBV29-1,many,TRBJ1-1,SGQKDPRAEAF
TRBV12-3/TRBV12-4,many,TRBJ2-7,ASSFKREDLLVLYEQY
TRBV20-1,many,TRBJ1-4,SAREPRVESKLF
TRBV20-1,.,TRBJ1-5,SSSSGERGPQH
TRBV29-1,few,TRBJ1-2,SVGTANYGYT
TRBV11-1,many,TRBJ2-1,ASEEHNEQF
TRBV30,many,TRBJ2-7,AWSVGGASDEQY
TRBV7-9,many,TRBJ1-1,ASGVTGGDNTEAF
TRBV5-1,many,TRBJ2-3,ASAPSPSGGTDTQY
TRBV29-1,.,TRBJ2-1,SVDHPFWRERVDNEQF
TRBV20-1,.,TRBJ1-2,SASYPGTGVIYGYT
TRBV12-3/TRBV12-4,many,TRBJ1-2,ASSFRAVTGYT
TRBV7-9,many,TRBJ1-2,ASSLPGTGRSGYT
TRBV20-1,many,TRBJ1-5,SAGGKGNQPQH
TRBV11-2,many,TRBJ2-5,ASSPPRLAGQETQY
TRBV11-1,many,TRBJ1-4,ASSLTGDVNEKLF